A selection of T cell receptor beta chains follows, all from one sample in a study of vaccination and CD4 T cells after COVID-19. Each CDR3 protein is one row after TCRdb ran MiXCR on the PCR reads. Among around 15,000 distinct CDR3 sequences listed, around 50% were seen once. Their cognate antigens are unknown. Sequencing was performed on CD4+ T cells from blood, cultured in vitro, taken about 7 months after SARS-CoV-2 vaccination. These receptors were obtained from a human donor who had recovered from COVID-19. Each CDR3 is given with its conserved first and last residue. Each record gives: clone size, D gene, V gene, J gene, CDR3 DNA, CDR3 protein. The D gene is left open where the match is weak. Size tells how often a clone was seen (once, few, many) or the class of an expanded clone, and some rows leave it out.

few	TRBD1	TRBV20-1	TRBJ1-1	TGCAGTGTCATGGGTTTAGGGGGCCGGAACACTGAAGCTTTCTTT	CSVMGLGGRNTEAFF
.	.	TRBV7-2	TRBJ2-7	TGTGCCAGCAGCCTAGACTCCTCCCGGGACGAGCAGTACTTC	CASSLDSSRDEQYF
few	TRBD2	TRBV6-1	TRBJ2-7	TGTGCCAGCAGCCCTACTAGCGGCACACCCTACGAGCAGTACTTC	CASSPTSGTPYEQYF
few	TRBD2	TRBV5-4	TRBJ2-5	TGTGCCAGCACCCAGGGACTAGCGGGGGGTCGTGGGTCCGAGACCCAGTACTTC	CASTQGLAGGRGSETQYF
.	.	TRBV11-1	TRBJ1-6	TGTGCCAGCAGCTTAGCGCCCGGGGGATCACCCCTCCACTTT	CASSLAPGGSPLHF
few	TRBD2	TRBV20-1	TRBJ2-3	TGCAGTGCCAGGCTGGCTAGCGGGGGAGCAGATACGCAGTATTTT	CSARLASGGADTQYF
.	.	TRBV6-1	TRBJ1-5	TGTGCCAGCAGCTTACAGGGTATTCGCAATCAGCCCCAGCATTTT	CASSLQGIRNQPQHF
few	.	TRBV7-9	TRBJ1-1	TGTGCCAGCACAGGCGCCCACCCGGACACTGAAGCTTTCTTT	CASTGAHPDTEAFF
.	.	TRBV7-2	TRBJ1-6	TGTGCCAGCAGTCGAGACAGGTTCCAGTCACCCCTCCACTTT	CASSRDRFQSPLHF
.	.	TRBV6-5	TRBJ1-1	TGTGCCAGCAGTTACGGTCTCAGCGAAGCTTTCTTT	CASSYGLSEAFF
few	TRBD1	TRBV7-8	TRBJ1-6	TGTGCCAGCAGCTTAGCTCTACAGGGGGCCTCACCCCTCCACTTT	CASSLALQGASPLHF
.	TRBD1	TRBV24-1	TRBJ2-4	TGTGCCACCAGTGACCCTGTGAGGGGGCGCCCGAACATTCAGTACTTC	CATSDPVRGRPNIQYF
.	.	TRBV20-1	TRBJ1-1	TGCAGTGCTCTCAGCATGAACACTGAAGCTTTCTTT	CSALSMNTEAFF
once	.	TRBV6-1	TRBJ2-1	TGTGCCAGCAGCCTAACAGCGACAGCGACTTACAATGAGCAGTTCTTC	CASSLTATATYNEQFF
.	.	TRBV15	TRBJ2-1	TGTGCCACCAGCAGAGAGCAACAATTGAATGAGCAGTTCTTC	CATSREQQLNEQFF
.	TRBD1	TRBV2	TRBJ1-1	TGTGCCAGCAGCTCTACAGGGGTCACTGAAGCTTTCTTT	CASSSTGVTEAFF
.	TRBD1	TRBV2	TRBJ2-5	TGTGCCAAGGGACAGGGAGGGGAGACCCAGTACTTC	CAKGQGGETQYF
.	.	TRBV6-1	TRBJ2-3	TGTGCCAGCAGTCGTCGGCCGGGACGCCCGTCAAGCACAGATACGCAGTATTTT	CASSRRPGRPSSTDTQYF
medium-sized	.	TRBV6-1	TRBJ2-7	TGTGCCAGCAGTGATAGGATCGCAGGCTCCTACGAGCAGTACTTC	CASSDRIAGSYEQYF
.	.	TRBV7-2	TRBJ1-6	TGTGCCAGCAGCTTCTGGGGGCTAGGTTCACCCCTCCACTTT	CASSFWGLGSPLHF
.	TRBD2	TRBV28	TRBJ2-5	TGTGCCAGCAGTGGACTAGCGGGAGTAGAGACCCAGTACTTC	CASSGLAGVETQYF
.	TRBD2	TRBV9	TRBJ2-5	TGTGCCAGCACCCCGATAGCGGGAGGTTTAGAGACCCAGTACTTC	CASTPIAGGLETQYF
few	.	TRBV6-1	TRBJ2-7	TGTGCCAGCAGTGAGTGGGTGAAGAGGGTTCGGTACGAGCAGTACTTC	CASSEWVKRVRYEQYF
.	.	TRBV6-2/TRBV6-3	TRBJ1-2	TGTGCCAGCAGTTACTCGAACGGGGGCGGCTATGGCTACACCTTC	CASSYSNGGGYGYTF
.	TRBD2	TRBV6-5	TRBJ2-2	TGTGCCAGCAGTTACAATCGGGGGGGCCTCACCGGGGAGCTGTTTTTT	CASSYNRGGLTGELFF
.	.	TRBV7-3	TRBJ1-6	TGTGCCAGCAGCTTACAGGGGCGGAATTCACCCCTCCACTTT	CASSLQGRNSPLHF
few	.	TRBV19	TRBJ1-2	TGTGCCAGTACCACGGACCCTCCCTTCTATGGCTACACCTTC	CASTTDPPFYGYTF
.	.	TRBV2	TRBJ1-2	TGTGCCAGCAGCAACACGGGGCAGGGACCCAACTATGGCTACACCTTC	CASSNTGQGPNYGYTF
once	TRBD2	TRBV20-1	TRBJ2-7	TGCAGTGCCGGCCGGGGGGGCGGATTCTACGAGCAGTACTTC	CSAGRGGGFYEQYF
.	TRBD1	TRBV6-1	TRBJ2-5	TGTGCCAGCAGCCTTACCGGACAGGGTGCGGGACAAGAGACCCAGTACTTC	CASSLTGQGAGQETQYF
few	.	TRBV7-9	TRBJ1-6	TGTGCCAGCAGCCCGCCCTACGATAATTCACCCCTCCACTTT	CASSPPYDNSPLHF
.	TRBD1	TRBV11-2	TRBJ2-1	TGTGCCAGCAGCCCTGGCCGGGACAGCTACAATGAGCAGTTCTTC	CASSPGRDSYNEQFF
.	TRBD1	TRBV6-2/TRBV6-3	TRBJ2-7	TGTGCCAGCAGAAATCCGACAGGGCAGCAGTACTTC	CASRNPTGQQYF
few	.	TRBV11-3	TRBJ1-1	TGTGCCAGCAGCTTAAACGGGGGGGAAGCTTTCTTT	CASSLNGGEAFF
.	TRBD1	TRBV7-2	TRBJ2-7	TGTGCCAGCAGCTTAGGGACCGGGACAGGAGCGGCGGAGCAGTACTTC	CASSLGTGTGAAEQYF